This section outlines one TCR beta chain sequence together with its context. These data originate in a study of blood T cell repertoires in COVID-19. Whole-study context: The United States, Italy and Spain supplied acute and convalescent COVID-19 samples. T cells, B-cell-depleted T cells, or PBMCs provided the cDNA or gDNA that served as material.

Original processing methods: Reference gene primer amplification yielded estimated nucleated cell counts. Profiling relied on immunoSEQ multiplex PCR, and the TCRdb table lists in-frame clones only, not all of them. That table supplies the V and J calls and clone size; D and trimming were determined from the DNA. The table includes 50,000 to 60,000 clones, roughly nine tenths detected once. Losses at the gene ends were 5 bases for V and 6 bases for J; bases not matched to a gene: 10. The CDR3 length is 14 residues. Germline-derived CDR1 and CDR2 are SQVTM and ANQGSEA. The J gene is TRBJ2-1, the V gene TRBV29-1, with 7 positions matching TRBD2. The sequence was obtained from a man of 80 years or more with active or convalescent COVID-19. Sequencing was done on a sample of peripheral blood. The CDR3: CSVPREWGGNEQFF. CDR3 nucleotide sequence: TGCAGCGTTCCCCGGGAGTGGGGGGGCAATGAGCAGTTCTTC.